This T cell receptor beta chain derives from a study of blood T cells in healthy people across ages. The CDR3 runs to 16 residues. V shed 0 bases and J 8 bases; nucleotides not matched to a gene: 8. Germline V lookup: CDR1 MGHRA, CDR2 YSYEKL. Per-sample yields of isolated PBMCs were at least 6.5 million. Alongside a J-beta primer mix, a sample-barcoded 5' primer served in a second PCR lasting about 7 to 12 cycles. MiXCR was run by TCRdb on the 5' RACE reads, yielding one entry per CDR3 protein. The sample includes around 780,000 distinct CDR3 sequences, 20% to 30% of them seen just once. The sample was also linked to a second study, of T cells of mothers and their children.

The origin of this receptor is a boy aged 5-17 years in good health. The chain is built from TRBV4-1 and TRBJ1-4, with 8 nucleotides matching TRBD1. Sequencing used blood. Here the CDR3 reads CASSQEQGAGREKLFF. CDR3 nucleotide sequence: TGCGCCAGCAGCCAAGAGCAGGGGGCAGGACGAGAAAAACTGTTTTTT.